A selection of T cell receptor beta chains follows, all from one sample in a study of neoadjuvant anti-PD-1 for oral cavity cancer. TCRdb's copy holds only in-frame clones and misses some; the assay was immunoSEQ multiplex PCR. The sample has 15,000 or so clones, roughly three quarters seen once. The specimen was PBMCs, collected after nivolumab (anti-PD-1) treatment. These receptors came from a person between 35 and 79 years old with oral cavity squamous cell carcinoma. Both conserved end residues are part of each CDR3. Clone size appears in some rows only: once, few, many, or a class for an expanded clone.

v_call	clone_size	j_call	cdr3_aa
TRBV5-5	NA	TRBJ1-1	CASSFIGGGRVDNTEAFF
TRBV5-1	NA	TRBJ2-7	CASSLGLHEQYF
TRBV29-1	NA	TRBJ1-2	CSVEWTDYGYTF
TRBV30	NA	TRBJ1-1	CAWRRRETEAFF
TRBV4-1	NA	TRBJ1-4	CASSQGTTWRAREKLFF
TRBV6-1	NA	TRBJ1-5	CASSVSGVPRDDQPQHF
TRBV7-9	NA	TRBJ1-1	CATRGGIQVAEAFF
TRBV6-1	NA	TRBJ1-3	CASSERPHSGNTIYF
TRBV7-9	few	TRBJ2-1	CASSSGLAGAGEQFF
TRBV11-1	NA	TRBJ1-1	CASSLAGGSTEAFF
TRBV28	NA	TRBJ1-3	CASRWGQGPGNTIYF
TRBV6-1	NA	TRBJ1-1	CASSEIPGGPFF
TRBV10-3	few	TRBJ1-1	CAISESWGIEAFF
TRBV7-9	NA	TRBJ1-6	CASSSWEGQGNSPLHF
TRBV6-1	NA	TRBJ1-3	CASSEARRGNTIYF
TRBV10-3	NA	TRBJ2-5	CAISESGKGILEETQYF
TRBV5-1	NA	TRBJ2-7	CASARGNEVGEQYF
TRBV11-2	NA	TRBJ2-3	CASSLGGAYTQYF
TRBV5-4	once	TRBJ2-5	CASSPTGGETQYF
TRBV2	NA	TRBJ2-7	CASRNLQGYYEQYF
TRBV7-8	NA	TRBJ2-7	CASSFDRDYEQYF
TRBV5-1	NA	TRBJ2-1	CASSLVASRGNEQFF
TRBV5-1	NA	NA	CASSPNPGASLEQYF
TRBV6-5	NA	TRBJ1-1	CASRKTFYTEAFF
TRBV11-2	NA	TRBJ1-1	CASSLVQNTEAFF
TRBV6-5	NA	TRBJ1-2	CASSYRSGAGYGYTF
TRBV6-6	few	TRBJ2-1	CASTLPGVTNEQFF
TRBV19	NA	TRBJ1-1	CASIPNGEGLGRPEAFF
TRBV30	few	TRBJ1-1	CAWSVGGTVQSSTEAFF
TRBV30	NA	TRBJ1-5	CAWMGQGSNQPQHF
TRBV30	NA	TRBJ2-7	CACTRGYEQYF
TRBV15	NA	TRBJ2-6	CATSRERVGNSGANVLTF
TRBV11-2	few	TRBJ1-1	CASSSYRSEGTEAFF
TRBV9	NA	TRBJ1-2	CASSVDGDGVNYGYTF
TRBV10-3	NA	TRBJ2-6	CAARGNNSGANVLTF
TRBV19	once	TRBJ1-5	CASTRGGRREVFQPQHF
TRBV2	NA	TRBJ2-3	CASSISGRTWDTQYF
TRBV19	few	TRBJ2-7	CASSIGGQGHEQYF
TRBV7-9	few	TRBJ2-7	CASTYQGYGGEQYF
TRBV11-2	NA	TRBJ2-1	CASSPSRTGVKQFF
TRBV9	NA	TRBJ1-1	CASSPIPENTEAFF
TRBV2	NA	TRBJ2-2	CASMGGSRTGELFF
TRBV19	NA	TRBJ1-2	CASSSRQVVGTGYGYTF
TRBV5-1	NA	TRBJ1-2	CASSQTPRFRNQDYGYTF
TRBV10-3	NA	TRBJ1-6	CAISLGQVNSPLHF
TRBV6-5	NA	TRBJ2-3	CASSPPSDTQYF
TRBV30	NA	TRBJ2-5	CAWSVGAGTQETQYF
TRBV27	few	TRBJ2-1	CASSAVRDTHNEQFF
TRBV7-5	NA	TRBJ1-4	CARSPDVEGGAEKLFF
TRBV6-1	few	TRBJ1-6	CASSFPGQGNSPLHF
TRBV16	NA	TRBJ1-1	CASSPPNRGETEAFF
TRBV30	NA	TRBJ2-7	CAWSVSGYEQYF
TRBV7-9	NA	TRBJ1-4	CASSQPGVWTNEKLFF
TRBV7-9	NA	TRBJ1-6	CASSPGVANSPLHF
TRBV12-5	NA	TRBJ2-3	CASGLRMSTDTQYF
TRBV29-1	NA	TRBJ2-5	CSHRGQEGETQYF
TRBV7-9	once	TRBJ1-2	CASSLARGHGYTF
TRBV2	NA	TRBJ1-1	CASTSSVTIPNTEAFF
TRBV2	NA	TRBJ1-2	CASSEEVGGALGGYTF
TRBV27	NA	TRBJ1-5	CASSLYGVSNQPQHF